The rows below give T cell receptor beta chains drawn from one sample of a study of T cell changes during pregnancy in multiple sclerosis. Data came from immunoSEQ multiplex PCR; TCRdb stores just in-frame clones and leaves some out. Of roughly 90,000 clones listed, approximately 90% are singletons. The sample was peripheral blood, taken in the first trimester of pregnancy. These receptors came from a female donor in good health, enrolled as a control in a pregnancy study. CDR3s include the opening cysteine and the closing phenylalanine or tryptophan. D genes are given only for firm matches. Rows give clone size only sometimes, using once, few, many, or a class for an expanded clone.

>15|TRBV28|TRBD1|NA|TRBJ2-7
TGTGCCAGCATTTCAACCGGGACAGAAACCTACGAGCAGTACTTC
CASISTGTETYEQYF
>13|TRBV29-1|NA|NA|TRBJ2-7
TGCAGCGTTGAGGGTGACAGGACCTACGAGCAGTACTTC
CSVEGDRTYEQYF
>17|TRBV5-6|NA|NA|TRBJ2-3
TGTGCCAGCAGCTTGGGATTCGCCGGGTCTAGCACAGATACGCAGTATTTT
CASSLGFAGSSTDTQYF
>16|TRBV4-2|TRBD2|NA|TRBJ2-1
TGTGCCAGCAGCCGGAGAGCGGGGGCCGAGGCGAATGAGCAGTTCTTC
CASSRRAGAEANEQFF
>15|TRBV9|NA|NA|TRBJ2-2
TGTGCCAGCAGCCCCGAGGGGGTACACACCGGGGAGCTGTTTTTT
CASSPEGVHTGELFF
>12|TRBV6-6|NA|NA|TRBJ2-3
TGTGCCAGCAGAAGATACAGGGATACGCAGTATTTT
CASRRYRDTQYF
>15|TRBV5-1|NA|NA|TRBJ2-2
TGCGCCAGCAGCTTGGCGGACAGGAACACCGGGGAGCTGTTTTTT
CASSLADRNTGELFF
>15|TRBV4-1|TRBD1|NA|TRBJ2-5
TGCGCCAGCAGCCTAGGGGGCAGGGACCAAGAGACCCAGTACTTC
CASSLGGRDQETQYF
>14|TRBV29-1|NA|NA|TRBJ1-1
TGCAGCGCTACCAAGGGGGAGCAGGCCCCTCGGGCTTTCTTT
CSATKGEQAPRAFF
>15|TRBV15|TRBD1|NA|TRBJ1-4
TGTGCCACCAGCGCCCGACAGGGACCTAATGAAAAACTGTTTTTT
CATSARQGPNEKLFF
>19|TRBV7-2|NA|NA|TRBJ1-2
TGTGCCAGCAGCTTACAGGGATCGGCCTCTCTTAGGGGCAACAATGGCTACACCTTC
CASSLQGSASLRGNNGYTF
>17|TRBV10-1|TRBD1|NA|TRBJ1-1
TGCGCCAGCAGTGAGTCGGGGACAGGGTCTATGAACACTGAAGCTTTCTTT
CASSESGTGSMNTEAFF
>15|TRBV11-2|TRBD1|NA|TRBJ2-7
TGTGCCAGCAGCCACGAGGGGGCTCCCGCCTACGAGCAGTACTTC
CASSHEGAPAYEQYF
>14|TRBV13|NA|NA|TRBJ2-5
TGTGCCAGCAGCTTAGAAGGGGGAAGGGAGACCCAGTACTTC
CASSLEGGRETQYF
>12|TRBV29-1|NA|NA|TRBJ2-3
TGCAGCGTTGAATTCGGCACAGATACGCAGTATTTT
CSVEFGTDTQYF
>12|TRBV29-1|NA|NA|TRBJ2-1
TGCAGCGTCGTACTAGGCCAAAATGAGCAGTTCTTC
CSVVLGQNEQFF
>17|TRBV7-2|NA|NA|TRBJ1-3
TGTGCCAGCAGCTTACATTTGGGGAAGGAGGGAGGAAACACCATATATTTT
CASSLHLGKEGGNTIYF
>14|TRBV5-5|NA|NA|TRBJ2-7
TGTGCCAGCAGCTTGGAGACGGGGAGCTACGAGCAGTACTTC
CASSLETGSYEQYF
>15|TRBV5-4|NA|NA|TRBJ1-1
TGTGCCAGCAGCGTGAAAGACAGGCCGAGCACTGAAGCTTTCTTT
CASSVKDRPSTEAFF
>13|TRBV11-3|TRBD2|NA|TRBJ2-7
TGTGCCAGCAGCGAGGGCGGGGGGCACGAGCAGTACTTC
CASSEGGGHEQYF
>14|TRBV5-4|NA|NA|TRBJ1-2
TGTGCCAGCAGCTTCCAGACAGCTAACTATGGCTACACCTTC
CASSFQTANYGYTF
>16|TRBV15|NA|once|TRBJ1-3
TGTGCCACCAGCACTCCTGACAGAATCTCTGGAAACACCATATATTTT
CATSTPDRISGNTIYF
>12|TRBV2|NA|NA|TRBJ2-5
TGTGCCAGCAGGGAGCGGCAAGAGACCCAGTACTTC
CASRERQETQYF
>15|TRBV5-6|TRBD1|NA|TRBJ1-4
TGTGCCAGCAGCCCGGACAGGGGCCCCGACGAAAAACTGTTTTTT
CASSPDRGPDEKLFF
>16|TRBV9|NA|NA|TRBJ2-3
TGTGCCAGCAGCCCCCGGTACTCCGCCGGCACAGATACGCAGTATTTT
CASSPRYSAGTDTQYF
>19|TRBV14|NA|NA|TRBJ2-6
TGTGCCAGCAGCCGACTTAAAAAGACCACTGACTCTGGGGCCAACGTCCTGACTTTC
CASSRLKKTTDSGANVLTF
>14|TRBV5-4|TRBD2|NA|TRBJ2-5
TGTGCCAGCAGCTTTGCGGGGGGCGGTGAGACCCAGTACTTC
CASSFAGGGETQYF
>14|TRBV18|NA|NA|TRBJ1-1
TGTGCCAGCTCTAGGACATCTCCGTCCACTGAAGCTTTCTTT
CASSRTSPSTEAFF
>14|TRBV28|NA|NA|TRBJ2-7
TGTGCCAGCAGTCGACAGGTGGGAAACTACGAGCAGTACTTC
CASSRQVGNYEQYF
>16|TRBV7-2|TRBD2|NA|TRBJ2-7
TGTGCCAGCAGTGAAAGACTAGCGGGTAAAGGCTACGAGCAGTACTTC
CASSERLAGKGYEQYF
>13|TRBV6-1|TRBD1|NA|TRBJ1-2
TGTGCCAGCAGCCCAGGGGGATTTTATGGCTACACCTTC
CASSPGGFYGYTF
>15|TRBV28|TRBD1|NA|TRBJ1-2
TGTGCCAGCAGTCTCCTTGGACAGGCTAACTATGGCTACACCTTC
CASSLLGQANYGYTF
>12|TRBV9|NA|NA|TRBJ2-1
TGTGCCAGCGACGCCGTCCGAGGGGAGCAGTTCTTC
CASDAVRGEQFF
>15|TRBV5-4|TRBD1|NA|TRBJ2-3
TGTGCCACCCGGACAGGCGGCCGAAGCACAGATACGCAGTATTTT
CATRTGGRSTDTQYF
>16|TRBV5-6|NA|NA|TRBJ1-5
TGTGCCAGCAGCTTGAGGGGCCCCGCGGGCAATCAGCCCCAGCATTTT
CASSLRGPAGNQPQHF
>14|TRBV2|NA|NA|TRBJ1-5
TGTGCCAGCAGTTCTCAGGGAGGAGAGCAGCCCCAGCATTTT
CASSSQGGEQPQHF
>12|TRBV18|NA|NA|TRBJ2-2
TGTGCCAGCTCACCTCTTACCGGGGAGCTGTTTTTT
CASSPLTGELFF
>15|TRBV19|TRBD1|few|TRBJ1-1
TGTGCCAGTAGTGATTTACAGGGGCTGAACACTGAAGCTTTCTTT
CASSDLQGLNTEAFF
>15|TRBV5-4|NA|NA|TRBJ2-1
TGTGCCAGCAGCTTGCCAGGGGGGTCTTACAATGAGCAGTTCTTC
CASSLPGGSYNEQFF
>17|TRBV27|TRBD1|NA|TRBJ2-2
TGTGCCAGCAGGCGGATTGGGACAGGGAGTAACACCGGGGAGCTGTTTTTT
CASRRIGTGSNTGELFF
>15|TRBV13|TRBD1|NA|TRBJ2-1
TGTGCCAGCAGCTCCACAGGGGGCGTCTACAATGAGCAGTTCTTC
CASSSTGGVYNEQFF
>13|TRBV29-1|NA|NA|TRBJ1-2
TGCAGCGGGTCTACAGGGTTCTCCTATGGCTACACCTTC
CSGSTGFSYGYTF
>15|TRBV27|TRBD1|NA|TRBJ1-2
TGTGCCAGCAGTCCGTACAGGGGGCTCCGGGATGGCTACACCTTC
CASSPYRGLRDGYTF
>15|TRBV6-5|TRBD2|NA|TRBJ2-1
TGTGCCAGCAGCCCATTTAGACTAGCCGTGAATGAGCAGTTCTTC
CASSPFRLAVNEQFF
>15|TRBV7-8|TRBD2|NA|TRBJ2-7
TGTGCCAGCAGCCCGGTGCGGGGGTACGCTCGCGAGCAGTACTTC
CASSPVRGYAREQYF